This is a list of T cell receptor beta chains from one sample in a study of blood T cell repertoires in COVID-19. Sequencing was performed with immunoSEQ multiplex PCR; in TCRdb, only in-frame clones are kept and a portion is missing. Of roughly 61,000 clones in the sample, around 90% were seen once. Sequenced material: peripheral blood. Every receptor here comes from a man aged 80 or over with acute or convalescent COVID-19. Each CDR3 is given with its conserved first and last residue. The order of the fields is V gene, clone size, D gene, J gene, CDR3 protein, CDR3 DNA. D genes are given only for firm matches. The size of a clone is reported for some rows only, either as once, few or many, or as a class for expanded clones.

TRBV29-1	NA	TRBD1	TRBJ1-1	CSVERQGFLSEAFF	TGCAGCGTTGAGAGACAGGGATTTTTATCTGAAGCTTTCTTT
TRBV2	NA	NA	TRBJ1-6	CASSEALWAGMGDSPLHF	TGTGCCAGCAGTGAAGCGCTTTGGGCGGGGATGGGGGATTCACCCCTCCACTTT
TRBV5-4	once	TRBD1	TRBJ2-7	CASSATGGVAYEQYF	TGTGCCAGCAGCGCAACAGGGGGTGTAGCCTACGAGCAGTACTTC
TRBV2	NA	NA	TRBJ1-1	CASRGEVMVAFF	TGTGCCAGCAGGGGGGAGGTGATGGTAGCTTTCTTT
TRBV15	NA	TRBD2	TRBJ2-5	CATSNGTSGYQETQYF	TGTGCCACCAGCAACGGGACTAGCGGGTACCAAGAGACCCAGTACTTC
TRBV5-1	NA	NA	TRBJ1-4	CASRTQETNEKLFF	TGCGCCAGCAGAACTCAGGAAACTAATGAAAAACTGTTTTTT
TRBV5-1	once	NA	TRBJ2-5	CASSGRGRQETQYF	TGCGCCAGCAGTGGAAGGGGCCGACAAGAGACCCAGTACTTC
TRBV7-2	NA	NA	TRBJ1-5	CASSPGGASNQPQHF	TGTGCCAGCAGCCCGGGGGGGGCAAGCAATCAGCCCCAGCATTTT
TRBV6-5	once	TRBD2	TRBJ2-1	CASRLAGGVNEQFF	TGTGCCAGCAGACTAGCGGGGGGGGTAAATGAGCAGTTCTTC
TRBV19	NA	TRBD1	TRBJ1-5	CASSTGQGTYSNQPQHF	TGTGCCAGTAGTACTGGACAGGGGACGTATAGCAATCAGCCCCAGCATTTT
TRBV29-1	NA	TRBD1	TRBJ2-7	CSVVRDRGGEQYF	TGCAGCGTTGTTCGGGACAGGGGCGGTGAGCAGTACTTC
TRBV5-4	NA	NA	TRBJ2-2	CASSLGTTNTGELFF	TGTGCCAGCAGCCTGGGGACAACGAACACCGGGGAGCTGTTTTTT
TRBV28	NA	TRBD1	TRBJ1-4	CASSDQGATNEKLFF	TGTGCCAGCAGTGACCAGGGGGCAACTAATGAAAAACTGTTTTTT
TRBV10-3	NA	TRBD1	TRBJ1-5	CAIRQGNQPQHF	TGTGCCATCAGACAGGGGAATCAGCCCCAGCATTTT
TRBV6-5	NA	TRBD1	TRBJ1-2	CASSSQGQGDWGYTF	TGTGCCAGCAGCTCCCAGGGACAGGGGGATTGGGGCTACACCTTC
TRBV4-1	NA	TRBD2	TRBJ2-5	CASSQQTSGGETQYF	TGCGCCAGCAGCCAACAGACTAGCGGGGGGGAGACCCAGTACTTC
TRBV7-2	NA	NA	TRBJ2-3	CAITGPGTDTQYF	TGTGCCATAACAGGGCCTGGCACAGATACGCAGTATTTT
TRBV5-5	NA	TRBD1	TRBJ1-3	CASSLSPTGGSSGNTIYF	TGTGCCAGCAGTTTATCTCCTACAGGGGGCTCCTCTGGAAACACCATATATTTT
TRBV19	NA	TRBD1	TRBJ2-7	CASSPGQGVFEQYF	TGTGCCAGTAGCCCGGGACAGGGGGTTTTCGAGCAGTACTTC
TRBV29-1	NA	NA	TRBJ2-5	CSAEGIQETQYF	TGCAGCGCAGAGGGAATCCAAGAGACCCAGTACTTC
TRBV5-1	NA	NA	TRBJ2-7	CASMRLPQSYEQYF	TGCGCCAGCATGAGACTACCCCAATCCTACGAGCAGTACTTC
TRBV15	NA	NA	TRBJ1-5	CATSGSQTTASFNQPQHF	TGTGCCACCAGCGGCAGCCAAACGACAGCTTCTTTTAATCAGCCCCAGCATTTT
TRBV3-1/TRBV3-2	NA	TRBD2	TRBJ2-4	CASSQMGGGASTKNIQYF	TGTGCCAGCAGCCAAATGGGCGGGGGGGCTAGCACCAAAAACATTCAGTACTTC
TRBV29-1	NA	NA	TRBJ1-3	CSARGGSDTIYF	TGCAGCGCCCGGGGGGGGTCAGACACCATATATTTT
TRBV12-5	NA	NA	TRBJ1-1	CASGLTGNTEAFF	TGTGCTAGTGGTTTAACGGGGAACACTGAAGCTTTCTTT
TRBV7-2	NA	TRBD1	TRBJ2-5	CASSRRDRAQETQYF	TGTGCCAGCAGCCGCCGGGACAGGGCTCAAGAGACCCAGTACTTC
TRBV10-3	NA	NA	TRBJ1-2	CAISDPTGTLNYGYTF	TGTGCCATCAGTGATCCCACAGGGACACTAAACTATGGCTACACCTTC
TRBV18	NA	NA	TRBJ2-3	CASSPRSREDTQYF	TGTGCCAGCTCACCAAGATCCCGCGAAGATACGCAGTATTTT
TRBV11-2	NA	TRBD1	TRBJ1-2	CASSSGGSGGSNYGYTF	TGTGCCAGCAGCTCCGGGGGCTCAGGGGGCTCTAACTATGGCTACACCTTC
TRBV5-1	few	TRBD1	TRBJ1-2	CASSLSAGTDYGYTF	TGCGCCAGCAGCCTTTCCGCCGGGACAGACTATGGCTACACCTTC
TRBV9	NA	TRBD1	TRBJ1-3	CASSVGTGWTGNTIYF	TGTGCCAGCAGCGTCGGGACAGGGTGGACTGGAAACACCATATATTTT
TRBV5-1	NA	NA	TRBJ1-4	CASSPTGATNEKLFF	TGCGCCAGCAGCCCGACAGGTGCAACTAATGAAAAACTGTTTTTT
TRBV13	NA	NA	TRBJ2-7	CASSRAGEQYF	TGTGCCAGCAGCCGAGCAGGCGAGCAGTACTTC
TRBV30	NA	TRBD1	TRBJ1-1	CAWKRQGNTEAFF	TGTGCCTGGAAAAGACAGGGGAACACTGAAGCTTTCTTT
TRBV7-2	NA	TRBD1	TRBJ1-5	CASSTGTGVQPQHF	TGTGCCAGCAGCACCGGGACAGGGGTTCAGCCCCAGCATTTT
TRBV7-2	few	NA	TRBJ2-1	CASSLWRDNEQFF	TGTGCCAGCAGCTTATGGCGGGACAATGAGCAGTTCTTC